This TCR beta chain is from a study of breast tumors, draining lymph nodes, adjacent tissues. Study-level points and caveats: Tumor T cell lymph node origin was a supported hypothesis, not proven. Luminal-like breast cancer showed significantly higher tumor–nontumor repertoire similarity than basal-like.

Axillary draining lymph nodes of breast cancer patients supplied the node samples. The CDR3 is 16 amino acids. Trimming shortened V by 1 base and J by 4 bases, and 16 bases separated the two germline ends. CDR1 is SNHLY, CDR2 FYNNEI, per germline. This clonotype was seen at least ten times. Its antigen is currently unknown. From the multiplex PCR reads, TCRdb called clonotypes with MiXCR, one entry per CDR3 protein. The data hold approximately 150,000 distinct CDR3 sequences, with about 30% observed a single time. The chain uses TRBV2 and TRBJ1-2; D perhaps matches TRBD1 (5 bases). The sequence derives from a female donor with breast cancer. Some clones in this sample may be carry-over from other donors' samples. Sequencing was done on a sample of axillary lymph node tissue. CDR3 sequence reads: CASSEGGSGPLYGYTF. The CDR3 DNA sequence: TGTGCCAGCAGTGAAGGGGGGTCTGGGCCTCTCTATGGCTACACCTTC.